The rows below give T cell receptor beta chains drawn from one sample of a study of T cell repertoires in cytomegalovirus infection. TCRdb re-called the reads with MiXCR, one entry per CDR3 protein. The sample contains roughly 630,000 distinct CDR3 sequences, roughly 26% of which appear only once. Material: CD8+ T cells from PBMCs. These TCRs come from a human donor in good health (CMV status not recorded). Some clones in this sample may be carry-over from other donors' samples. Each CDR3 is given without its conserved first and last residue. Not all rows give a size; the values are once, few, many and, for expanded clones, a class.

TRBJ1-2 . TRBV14 ASSQGDRGFRGYT
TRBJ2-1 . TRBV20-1 SPTRSWSSYNEQF
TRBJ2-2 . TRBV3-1 ASSPLKTGELF
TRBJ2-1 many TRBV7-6 ASSLLAGGQFYNEQF
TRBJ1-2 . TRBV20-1 SARGDYGYT
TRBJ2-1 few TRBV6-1 ASSLWAAGLHNEQF
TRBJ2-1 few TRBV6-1 ASSRQGREF
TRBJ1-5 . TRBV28 ASSFRESNQPQH
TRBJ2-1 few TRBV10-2 ATHSGGFDEQF
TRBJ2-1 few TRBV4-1 ASSQDRANEQF
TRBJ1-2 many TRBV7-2 ASSLQDRVPLAGYT
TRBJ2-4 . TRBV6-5 ASSHLWDDILY
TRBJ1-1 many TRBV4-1 ASSQGQGADTEAF
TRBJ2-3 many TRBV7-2 ASSPWASGGTDTQY
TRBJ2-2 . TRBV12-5 ASGFAGQGSGELF
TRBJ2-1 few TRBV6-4 ASSDSLLGANEQF
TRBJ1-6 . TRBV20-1 SARARPGQPNNSYNSPLH
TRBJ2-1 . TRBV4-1 ASSPVAGGPLDEQF
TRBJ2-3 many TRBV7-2 ASSLALAEIATDTQY
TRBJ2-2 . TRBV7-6 ASSLVGSRGELF
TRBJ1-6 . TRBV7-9 ASSFKGAIDSPPH